The rows below give T cell receptor beta chains drawn from one sample of a study of blood T cell repertoires in COVID-19. The method was immunoSEQ multiplex PCR; TCRdb's version includes in-frame clones alone and lacks a portion of them. The sample records around 93,000 clones, about four fifths being singletons. Sequencing was done on a sample of peripheral blood. These receptor sequences come from a man aged 80 or over with acute or convalescent COVID-19. CDR3s include the opening cysteine and the closing phenylalanine or tryptophan. A D gene is named only where the DNA matches it firmly. Clone size is not always given. Where it is, it says once, few, many or a class for expanded clones.

cdr3_aa: CASSSTGSNVWGGYTF; v_call: TRBV28; clone_size: once; j_call: TRBJ1-2; d_call: TRBD1
cdr3_aa: CASRGASVPGANVLTF; v_call: TRBV19; clone_size: .; j_call: TRBJ2-6; d_call: .
cdr3_aa: CASTGLAGEQFF; v_call: TRBV28; clone_size: .; j_call: TRBJ2-1; d_call: TRBD2
cdr3_aa: CASSQDWLAGGLENEQFF; v_call: TRBV3-1/TRBV3-2; clone_size: .; j_call: TRBJ2-1; d_call: TRBD2
cdr3_aa: CASSLGPPYEQYF; v_call: TRBV27; clone_size: once; j_call: TRBJ2-7; d_call: .
cdr3_aa: CASSQSGTSYEQYF; v_call: TRBV6-2/TRBV6-3; clone_size: .; j_call: TRBJ2-7; d_call: TRBD2
cdr3_aa: CASSPDRANYEQYF; v_call: TRBV18; clone_size: .; j_call: TRBJ2-7; d_call: TRBD1
cdr3_aa: CASSLTSGGLFTDTQYF; v_call: TRBV28; clone_size: .; j_call: TRBJ2-3; d_call: TRBD2
cdr3_aa: CASSSRGTGPYEQYF; v_call: TRBV27; clone_size: .; j_call: TRBJ2-7; d_call: TRBD1
cdr3_aa: CASSLVGVQETQYF; v_call: TRBV5-6; clone_size: .; j_call: TRBJ2-5; d_call: .
cdr3_aa: CASSLGRGFGDTQYF; v_call: TRBV11-2; clone_size: .; j_call: TRBJ2-3; d_call: .
cdr3_aa: CASSFSSSDTQYF; v_call: TRBV27; clone_size: .; j_call: TRBJ2-3; d_call: .
cdr3_aa: CASSGDYSSTDTQYF; v_call: TRBV5-6; clone_size: .; j_call: TRBJ2-3; d_call: .
cdr3_aa: CASSGTGGFADTQYF; v_call: TRBV2; clone_size: .; j_call: TRBJ2-3; d_call: TRBD1
cdr3_aa: CASSMGQMKNIQYF; v_call: TRBV19; clone_size: .; j_call: TRBJ2-4; d_call: .
cdr3_aa: CASSRGTGHGLYEQYF; v_call: TRBV3-1/TRBV3-2; clone_size: once; j_call: TRBJ2-7; d_call: .
cdr3_aa: CASSQAGQGKANEKLFF; v_call: TRBV14; clone_size: .; j_call: TRBJ1-4; d_call: TRBD1
cdr3_aa: CASSFSGNLNTEAFF; v_call: TRBV7-2; clone_size: .; j_call: TRBJ1-1; d_call: .
cdr3_aa: CASSPGVGSGNTIYF; v_call: TRBV18; clone_size: .; j_call: TRBJ1-3; d_call: .
cdr3_aa: CASSQGRPGGTEAFF; v_call: TRBV3-1/TRBV3-2; clone_size: .; j_call: TRBJ1-1; d_call: .
cdr3_aa: CSVEEIRGRHTGELFF; v_call: TRBV29-1; clone_size: .; j_call: TRBJ2-2; d_call: .
cdr3_aa: CASRDRDTGELFF; v_call: TRBV4-3; clone_size: many; j_call: TRBJ2-2; d_call: TRBD1
cdr3_aa: CASSLVSTGVGELFF; v_call: TRBV5-1; clone_size: .; j_call: TRBJ2-2; d_call: TRBD1
cdr3_aa: CASSLGVASGANVLTF; v_call: TRBV11-2; clone_size: .; j_call: TRBJ2-6; d_call: .
cdr3_aa: CASSRQGASSYEQYF; v_call: TRBV6-5; clone_size: once; j_call: TRBJ2-7; d_call: TRBD1
cdr3_aa: CASSSPSGRAEQYF; v_call: TRBV28; clone_size: .; j_call: TRBJ2-7; d_call: TRBD2
cdr3_aa: CASSIVPGVGQETQYF; v_call: TRBV19; clone_size: .; j_call: TRBJ2-5; d_call: .
cdr3_aa: CASSKQTGVQEKLFF; v_call: TRBV5-4; clone_size: .; j_call: TRBJ1-4; d_call: TRBD1
cdr3_aa: CASSQEPRAEQYF; v_call: TRBV3-1/TRBV3-2; clone_size: .; j_call: TRBJ2-7; d_call: .
cdr3_aa: CASSLAGGRADTQYF; v_call: TRBV5-1; clone_size: once; j_call: TRBJ2-3; d_call: TRBD2
cdr3_aa: CASSQEGLALDEQFF; v_call: TRBV4-3; clone_size: few; j_call: TRBJ2-1; d_call: TRBD2